This T cell receptor beta chain was sequenced for a study of metastatic and nonmetastatic thyroid tumors. About the study: From malignant and benign thyroid patients, repertoires in blood and in tumor or nodule tissue were compared.

This clone appeared many times. Until they underwent thyroid surgery, no patient had received any treatment. Original analysis: The study built a papillary thyroid cancer distant-metastasis classifier from CDR3 differences across clinicopathological groups. TCRdb re-clonotyped the PCR reads via MiXCR. In this record, the V and J calls reflect TCRdb's handling and not the investigators' own analysis. The sample includes 31,000 or so clones, roughly 29% seen only once; the top ten take approximately 31%. This clonotype was obtained from a female donor with papillary thyroid cancer or a benign thyroid nodule (not recorded which). Some clones in this sample may be carry-over from other donors' samples. The material sequenced was blood.

The CDR3 coding sequence is TGTGCCAGCAGCGCAGCTGCGGGAGGGCCGGGCACAGATACGCAGTATTTT. This gives the protein CASSAAAGGPGTDTQYF. The chain couples TRBV7-3 to TRBJ2-3, with TRBD2 identical over 9 bases. The CDR3 totals 17 residues. V lost 5 bases and J lost 1; bases outside the gene matches: 10. Germline V gene sequence: CDR1 SGHTA, CDR2 FQGTGA. The whole variable domain, remainder taken from reference TRBV7-3 and TRBJ2-3, is GAGVSQTPSNKVTEKGKYVELRCDPISGHTALYWYRQSLGQGPEFLIYFQGTGAADDSGLPNDRFFAVRPEGSVSTLKIQRTERGDSAVYLCASSAAAGGPGTDTQYFGPGTRLTVL.